A single sample gave rise to the 30 T cell receptor beta chains below, sequenced in a study of radiation and T cells in renal cell carcinoma. The data were produced by immunoSEQ multiplex PCR, yet TCRdb's version contains in-frame clones alone and is incomplete. Among fewer than 15,000 clones, about 65% were seen once, and the ten largest hold 15% to 20%. The treatment is: treatment-naive control, cytoreductive nephrectomy. Sequenced here: tumor tissue, sampled from a patient whose treatment was nephrectomy without radiotherapy. The source of these receptors is an elderly woman with renal cell carcinoma.

This chain connects TRBV19 to TRBJ1-2; D call uncertain. Germline-derived CDR1 and CDR2 are LNHDA and SQIVND (reference sequence). V dropped 3 bases and J dropped 1 base, with 6 bases sitting between them. The CDR3 is 13 amino acids. CDR3 nucleotide sequence: TGTGCCAGTAGTATTTGGGGTAACTATGGCTACACCTTC. Translated: CASSIWGNYGYTF.

The chain is built from TRBV10-3 and TRBJ1-5; TRBD1 aligns across 7 bases. Germline loops: CDR1 ENHRY, CDR2 SYGVKD. J gave up 11 bases and V 8 bases, and 6 bases lay outside the gene matches. This CDR3 is built from 11 residues. CDR3 in amino acids: CAIAQDRTQHF. CDR3 nucleotides: TGTGCCATCGCGCAGGACAGGACCCAGCATTTT.

V is TRBV7-9 and J is TRBJ2-3, with D maybe TRBD1 (5 bases). The V end lost 5 bases, the J end lost 2 bases, and 11 bases lay between the germline ends. Germline V gene data show CDR1 as SEHNR and CDR2 as FQNEAQ (reference sequence). CDR3 length equals 14 residues. The CDR3 nucleotides read TGTGCCAGCAGCCTTAGACAGCTCACAGATACGCAGTATTTT. The encoded protein is CASSLRQLTDTQYF.

This sequence joins TRBV19 and TRBJ1-4; TRBD1 is a possible D gene (6 bases). CDR3 length: 15 residues. The V and J ends lost 3 bases and 8 bases respectively, with 16 bases between them. Looked up from germline, CDR1 is LNHDA and CDR2 is SQIVND (reference sequence). CDR3 amino acids: CASSINFAGGEKLFF. The CDR3 nucleotides are TGTGCCAGTAGTATTAATTTCGCCGGGGGCGAAAAACTGTTTTTT.

The chain uses TRBV9 and TRBJ2-5; tentative D call: TRBD1 (5 bases). Trimming left V 0 bases short and J 5 bases short, with 11 bases between. Germline V lookup: CDR1 SGDLS, CDR2 YYNGEE. The CDR3 length is 14 residues. The CDR3: CASSVGGRVETQYF. CDR3 DNA sequence: TGTGCCAGCAGCGTAGGTGGCAGGGTTGAGACCCAGTACTTC.

This clone appeared once. This chain connects TRBV10-3 to TRBJ2-3, with TRBD1 identical over 7 bases. This CDR3 spans 16 amino acids. V dropped 0 bases and J dropped 1; count of bases not matched to a gene: 4. Germline values: CDR1 ENHRY, CDR2 SYGVKD. CDR3 sequence: CAISESRGQGTDTQYF. CDR3 coding DNA: TGTGCCATCAGTGAGTCGAGGGGGCAGGGCACAGATACGCAGTATTTT.

This clone was picked up one time. V is TRBV5-8 and J is TRBJ1-2; D not resolved. Germline CDR1 reads SGHTS; CDR2 reads YDEGEE. The V and J ends lost 4 bases and 3 bases respectively, with 10 bases between them. This CDR3 is built from 13 residues. The CDR3: CASSPAIDYGYTF. In DNA form, the CDR3 reads TGTGCCAGCAGCCCAGCTATCGACTATGGCTACACCTTC. Variable domain in full (rest from reference TRBV5-8 and TRBJ1-2): EAGVTQSPTHLIKTRGQQATLRCSPISGHTSVYWYQQALGLGLQFLLWYDEGEERNRGNFPPRFSGRQFPNYSSELNVNALELEDSALYLCASSPAIDYGYTFGSGTRLTVV.

V is TRBV19 and J is TRBJ2-2; 15 bases agree with TRBD2. Germline V gives CDR1 LNHDA, CDR2 SQIVND (reference sequence). The CDR3 is 19 amino acids. V lost 3 bases and J lost 0; bases outside the gene matches: 5. CDR3 bases: TGTGCCAGTAGTATCCAGGGGACTAGCGGGGGGCCGAACACCGGGGAGCTGTTTTTT. Its protein product is CASSIQGTSGGPNTGELFF.

The J gene is TRBJ1-3, the V gene TRBV18; D unclear. The CDR3 is 15 residues long. CDR1 KGHSH and CDR2 LQKENI come from the germline V gene. Deletions cut 3 bases from V and 2 bases from J, with 11 bases between. CDR3: CASSPPTGAGNTIYF. As DNA, the CDR3 is TGTGCCAGCTCACCCCCCACGGGAGCTGGAAACACCATATATTTT. Full variable domain (outside the CDR3, taken from reference TRBV18 and TRBJ1-3): NAGVMQNPRHLVRRRGQEARLRCSPMKGHSHVYWYRQLPEEGLKFMVYLQKENIIDESGMPKERFSAEFPKEGPSILRIQQVVRGDSAAYFCASSPPTGAGNTIYFGEGSWLTVV.

V usage is TRBV5-5 and J usage is TRBJ1-3; tentative D call: TRBD1 (5 bases). V lost 4 bases, J lost 11 bases, and 16 bases lay in between. Germline values: CDR1 SGHKS, CDR2 YYEKEE (reference sequence). This CDR3 is 13 amino acids long. CDR3 sequence: CASSIPGPFPIYF. The CDR3 nucleotides are TGTGCCAGCAGCATACCGGGGCCGTTTCCCATATATTTT.

This clone was seen a handful of times. The rearrangement links TRBV6-1 to TRBJ1-1, with D perhaps matching TRBD1 (6 bases). The CDR3 is made up of 14 amino acids. Germline V gene lookup returns CDR1 MNHNS and CDR2 SASEGT. The V end was cut by 2 bases, the J end by 6 bases, with 13 bases between. The chain's CDR3 is CASSEYRVESEAFF. CDR3 DNA: TGTGCCAGCAGTGAATACAGGGTGGAGTCTGAAGCTTTCTTT.

V gene TRBV6-6 combines with J gene TRBJ1-1; maybe TRBD1 (6 bases). The CDR3 contains 15 residues. Germline CDR1 and CDR2: MNHNY and SVGAGI (reference sequence). Trimming took off 7 bases at V and 4 bases at J, with 19 bases between the two ends. The CDR3 protein is CASKGIGGEGTEAFF. CDR3 DNA: TGTGCCAGCAAAGGGATAGGGGGTGAGGGCACTGAAGCTTTCTTT.

The chain combines TRBV18 with TRBJ2-1, with D possibly being TRBD2 (7 bases). V was trimmed by 6 bases and J by 5 bases, leaving 17 bases between them. There are 15 residues in the CDR3. Germline CDR1 is KGHSH and CDR2 is LQKENI. Here the CDR3 DNA reads TGTGCCAGCTCCCCGGGGGGCCCGCGGGACAATGAGCAGTTCTTC. Translated, it gives CASSPGGPRDNEQFF.

The genes are TRBV27 and TRBJ1-3, with D possibly TRBD1 on 5 matching bases. The CDR3 covers 19 residues. V was pared by 5 bases and J by 1 base, with 24 bases between. Germline CDR1 MNHEY, CDR2 SMNVEV (reference sequence). The CDR3 DNA sequence: TGTGCCAGCAGTACTTACCCCGGGGCCCATCGTCAGTCTGGAAACACCATATATTTT. Translated: CASSTYPGAHRQSGNTIYF.

The V gene is TRBV27, the J gene TRBJ1-6; the D is unclear. Trimming shortened V by 7 bases and J by 8 bases, and 12 bases separated the two germline ends. CDR1 and CDR2 (germline): MNHEY, SMNVEV (reference sequence). This CDR3 spans 13 amino acids. For the CDR3, the DNA is TGTGCCAGCAAAGCCTCCCTCGATTCACCCCTCCACTTT. Translating it yields CASKASLDSPLHF.

This CDR3 reads CASSLGGRNEQFF. CDR3 DNA sequence: TGTGCCAGCAGCTTAGGGGGGAGGAATGAGCAGTTCTTC. The V gene is TRBV7-2, the J gene TRBJ2-1; TRBD2 is a possible D gene (6 bases). CDR1 and CDR2 (germline): SGHTA, FQGNSA. The CDR3 is 13 amino acids. V was clipped by 1 base and J by 7 bases, with 8 bases between them.

This rearrangement joins TRBV11-2 to TRBJ1-1; D gene ambiguous. The CDR3 is 16 residues long. The V end was cut by 5 bases, the J end by 1 base, with 17 bases between. The germline gives CDR1 SGHAT, CDR2 FQNNGV. The CDR3 nucleotides are TGTGCCAGCAGCCCCTTCGTCTCCCCCGGGAACACTGAAGCTTTCTTT. This translates into CASSPFVSPGNTEAFF.

The chain joins TRBV2 to TRBJ2-1; TRBD2 is a possible D gene (6 bases). This CDR3 comprises 14 residues. Trimming took 8 bases from V and 2 from J, leaving 13 bases between them. The germline V gene encodes CDR1 SNHLY and CDR2 FYNNEI. This chain's CDR3 is CASQGLRTYNEQFF. CDR3 nucleotides: TGTGCCAGCCAGGGACTTCGGACCTACAATGAGCAGTTCTTC.

The chain combines TRBV9 with TRBJ2-3; 12 bases align to TRBD2. The CDR3 is made up of 15 amino acids. Germline CDR1 is SGDLS and CDR2 is YYNGEE. The J segment lost 6 bases and the V segment lost 1 base, leaving 3 bases of the junction unmatched. The CDR3 here is CASSVLAGGPDTQYF. The CDR3, as DNA: TGTGCCAGCAGCGTACTAGCGGGGGGGCCGGATACGCAGTATTTT.

The chain uses TRBV9 and TRBJ1-5; TRBD1 is a possible D gene (5 bases). V was trimmed by 3 bases and J by 5 bases, leaving 24 bases between them. The CDR3 totals 18 residues. CDR1 and CDR2 from the germline V gene are SGDLS and YYNGEE. CDR3 amino acids: CASSATPDSWRSDQPQHF. Written as DNA, the CDR3 is TGTGCCAGCAGCGCCACCCCTGACAGTTGGCGTTCGGATCAGCCCCAGCATTTT.

This rearrangement joins TRBV5-1 to TRBJ1-2; the D is unclear. Trimming took off 0 bases at V and 4 bases at J, with 7 bases between the two ends. CDR1 SGHRS and CDR2 YFSETQ come from the germline V gene. This CDR3 has 13 residues. The CDR3 sequence is CASSLEGSYGYTF. The DNA of the CDR3 is TGCGCCAGCAGCTTGGAAGGGAGCTATGGCTACACCTTC.

The chain combines TRBV7-6 with TRBJ2-2, with 7 bases that match TRBD1. CDR1 SGHVS and CDR2 FNYEAQ come from the germline V gene. The CDR3 is 14 amino acids. Trimming took 6 bases from V and 1 from J; bases not matched to a gene: 2. The CDR3 protein is CASRRTGNTGELFF. The CDR3 nucleotides are TGTGCCAGCAGGCGGACAGGGAACACCGGGGAGCTGTTTTTT.

The rearrangement links TRBV27 to TRBJ2-1, with D perhaps matching TRBD1 or TRBD2 (5 bases each). The CDR3 loop spans 15 amino acids. Germline V CDR1 and CDR2: MNHEY, SMNVEV (reference sequence). V was clipped by 5 bases and J by 8 bases, with 19 bases between them. CDR3 sequence reads: CASSLGTWVGDEQFF. The CDR3 DNA sequence: TGTGCCAGCAGTCTCGGGACCTGGGTGGGCGATGAGCAGTTCTTC.

The chain recombines TRBV9 with TRBJ1-1; the D is unclear. Germline-derived CDR1 and CDR2 are SGDLS and YYNGEE. This CDR3 spans 15 amino acids. The V end lost 4 bases, the J end lost 1 base, and 14 bases lay between the germline ends. The CDR3 spells CASSLRLEGNTEAFF. For the CDR3, the DNA is TGTGCCAGCAGCCTTCGACTGGAAGGGAACACTGAAGCTTTCTTT.

This chain joins TRBV5-6 and TRBJ1-5; no reliable D call. The V and J ends lost 4 bases and 4 bases respectively, with 21 bases between them. The CDR3 length is 17 residues. Germline V gene sequence: CDR1 SGHDT, CDR2 YYEEEE. The CDR3 bases are TGTGCCAGCAGCCCCGGTGGACTTTTGGCAGTAAATCAGCCCCAGCATTTT. This gives the protein CASSPGGLLAVNQPQHF. Full variable domain (missing parts from reference TRBV5-6 and TRBJ1-5): DAGVTQSPTHLIKTRGQQVTLRCSPKSGHDTVSWYQQALGQGPQFIFQYYEEEERQRGNFPDRFSGHQFPNYSSELNVNALLLGDSALYLCASSPGGLLAVNQPQHFGDGTRLSIL.

This chain links TRBV5-4 with TRBJ2-2, with D possibly matching TRBD2 (6 bases). V dropped 3 bases and J dropped 10 bases, with 10 bases sitting between them. From germline, CDR1 is SGHNT and CDR2 YYREEE (reference sequence). The CDR3 sequence is 12 residues long. CDR3: CASSWRAEELFF. CDR3 DNA: TGTGCCAGCAGCTGGAGGGCAGAGGAGCTGTTTTTT.

V gene TRBV5-1 combines with J gene TRBJ1-3; TRBD1 is a possible D gene (5 bases). Trimming took 1 base from V and 0 from J, leaving 8 bases between them. The CDR3 consists of 15 residues. The germline V gene encodes CDR1 SGHRS and CDR2 YFSETQ. For the CDR3, the DNA is TGCGCCAGCAGCTTGTTCGGGGCCTCTGGAAACACCATATATTTT. It is translated as CASSLFGASGNTIYF.

V is TRBV7-9 and J is TRBJ2-7; perhaps TRBD1 as D (7 bases). Germline CDR1 SEHNR, CDR2 FQNEAQ (reference sequence). The CDR3 extends over 18 amino acids. V shed 1 base and J shed 0 bases, with 19 bases lying between them. The CDR3 loop reads CASSLGARAGGSSYEQYV. The CDR3, as DNA: TGTGCCAGCAGCTTAGGGGCCCGGGCAGGGGGGAGCTCCTACGAGCAGTACGTC.

The V and J genes are TRBV5-4 and TRBJ2-3; 9 bases line up with TRBD2. The V and J ends lost 4 bases and 4 bases, in that order; junction bases with no gene match: 10. The CDR3 runs 16 residues. From germline, CDR1 is SGHNT and CDR2 YYREEE (reference sequence). CDR3 nucleotide sequence: TGTGCCAGCAGCCCACCCGTGACTAGCGGAGCAGATACGCAGTATTTT. Translated, it gives CASSPPVTSGADTQYF.

About this clone: The sample carries other DNA sequences with the same CDR3. The V call is TRBV7-3, the J call TRBJ1-1; D remains ambiguous. The CDR3 spans 13 residues. Trimming shortened V by 2 bases and J by 1 base, and 5 bases separated the two germline ends. CDR1 and CDR2 (germline): SGHTA, FQGTGA. The CDR3 sequence: CASSLGANTEAFF. The CDR3 coding sequence is TGTGCCAGCAGCTTAGGAGCGAACACTGAAGCTTTCTTT. The whole variable domain, filled in from reference TRBV7-3 and TRBJ1-1, reads GAGVSQTPSNKVTEKGKYVELRCDPISGHTALYWYRQSLGQGPEFLIYFQGTGAADDSGLPNDRFFAVRPEGSVSTLKIQRTERGDSAVYLCASSLGANTEAFFGQGTRLTVV.